The 4 T cell receptor beta chains in this list originate from one sample, sequenced in a study of T cell repertoires in cytomegalovirus infection. From the reads, TCRdb called clonotypes with MiXCR, one entry per CDR3 protein. The table includes around 900,000 distinct CDR3 sequences, approximately 31% detected once. These TCRs are of unknown antigen specificity. The sequenced sample was cultured CD8+ T cells from PBMCs, obtained from culture after CMV antigen stimulation. These TCRs come from a human donor in good health (CMV status not recorded). Some clones in this sample may be carry-over from other donors' samples.

The chain carries TRBV10-3 and TRBJ2-2, with D perhaps matching TRBD2 (7 bases). Trimming took off 10 bases at V and 3 bases at J, with 15 bases between the two ends. CDR1 and CDR2 from the germline V gene are ENHRY and SYGVKD. This CDR3 has 14 residues. For the CDR3, the DNA is TGTGCCAACCGGGGGGCAGGGGACACCGGGGAGCTGTTTTTT. Its protein is CANRGAGDTGELFF.

This clonotype was seen more than once but under ten times. The chain combines TRBV12-3 or TRBV12-4 with TRBJ2-2; D is perhaps TRBD2 (6 bases). This CDR3 comprises 13 residues. Between the trimmed V and J ends, which lost 6 bases and 6 bases, there was a span of 11 bases. CDR3 in DNA: TGTGCCAGCAGCCCCGAGCGGGCCGGGGAGCTGTTTTTT. This translates into CASSPERAGELFF.

This clonotype occurred a few times. The chain has TRBV27 and TRBJ2-1; D is uncertain. Germline values: CDR1 MNHEY, CDR2 SMNVEV (reference sequence). This CDR3 contains 15 residues. The V gene lost 7 bases and the J gene lost 5 bases, with 18 bases spanning the gap. CDR3 sequence reads: CASTKAGPWDNEQFF. DNA of the CDR3: TGTGCCAGCACCAAAGCTGGCCCGTGGGACAATGAGCAGTTCTTC.

The rearrangement links TRBV24-1 to TRBJ2-1; TRBD2 matches at 8 bases. The CDR3 is 16 amino acids. V shed 4 bases and J 0 bases; nucleotides not matched to a gene: 4. Germline loops: CDR1 KGHDR, CDR2 SFDVKD. The CDR3 DNA is TGTGCCACCAGTGACCCGGGAGGGGGCTCCTACAATGAGCAGTTCTTC. It encodes CATSDPGGGSYNEQFF.